The 3 T cell receptor beta chains in this list originate from one sample, sequenced in a study of OX40 agonist ivuxolimab in advanced cancers. Clones were sequenced by immunoSEQ multiplex PCR, and TCRdb holds only the in-frame ones, with some missing. The data hold fewer than 45,000 clones, with approximately 80% observed a single time. Sequenced material: CD4+ or CD8+ T cells sorted from blood, taken in a trial of the OX40 agonist ivuxolimab. Source of these receptors: an adult with an advanced solid tumor such as melanoma, head and neck, liver or kidney cancer.

The chain recombines TRBV4-3 with TRBJ2-5, with TRBD1 matching 7 bases. TRBJ2-7 explains the end of the DNA better; the J call may be wrong. This CDR3 comprises 15 residues. CDR1 is LGHNA, CDR2 YSLEER, per germline. CDR3 in DNA: TGCGCCAGCAGCCAAGGGCCCGGGACAGTGAACGAGCAGTACTTC. Translated: CASSQGPGTVNEQYF.

This clone has a single count. This chain links TRBV6-6 with TRBJ2-7; TRBD2 agrees at 13 bases. V shed 6 bases, J shed 4 bases, and the junction held 6 bases outside the gene matches. The CDR3 extends over 15 amino acids. Germline V gene lookup returns CDR1 MNHNY and CDR2 SVGAGI (reference sequence). The CDR3, as DNA: TGTGCCAGCAGCCCACGGACTAGCGGGAGTTACGAGCAGTACTTC. It yields the protein CASSPRTSGSYEQYF.

The chain recombines TRBV19 with TRBJ1-1; D gene ambiguous. The CDR3 length is 12 residues. The germline CDR1 and CDR2 sequences are LNHDA and SQIVND (reference sequence). V lost 6 bases and J 4 bases, leaving 9 bases between the germline ends. CDR3 nucleotide sequence: TGTGCCAGTAGCGGTTTCTTCACTGAAGCTTTCTTT. Its protein product is CASSGFFTEAFF.